Following are 8 T cell receptor beta chains from one sample sequenced in a study of regulatory T cells in long-lasting Graves disease. Time point specified: persistent/refractory GD, antithyroid drugs over 5 years with positive TRAb. TCR sequences were obtained from RNA taken from PBMCs. Construction of the TCR beta libraries employed iRepertoire HTBI primers in conjunction with Arm-PCR of CDR3 regions. TCRdb processed the multiplex PCR reads anew with MiXCR; each CDR3 protein has one entry. The top ten clones hold about two fifths of a sample with roughly 700,000 distinct CDR3 sequences, approximately 31% of them seen once. Sequencing used peripheral blood mononuclear cells (PBMCs), obtained when the disease was refractory, from a patient treated with antithyroid drugs. The receptors come from a female donor with Graves disease.

The chain links TRBV12-3 or TRBV12-4 to TRBJ2-1; D is undetermined. Trimming removed 1 base at V and 9 bases at J, with 7 bases between. This CDR3 has 12 residues. The CDR3 spells CASSLGGLEQFF. In nucleotides, the CDR3 is TGTGCCAGCAGTTTAGGGGGTCTTGAGCAGTTCTTC.

The J gene is TRBJ2-1, the V gene TRBV29-1, with TRBD2 matching over 8 bases. The CDR3 has 14 residues. The V segment lost 1 base and the J segment 10 bases; nucleotides outside the gene matches: 9. Germline assignment: CDR1 SQVTM and CDR2 ANQGSEA. In DNA form, the CDR3 reads TGCAGCGTTGAAGGGGGCGGGGGGTGGTACGAGCAGTTCTTC. Its protein is CSVEGGGGWYEQFF.

This clonotype has more than one count but fewer than ten. The genes are TRBV11-2 and TRBJ2-6; TRBD1 matches at 7 bases. CDR1 is SGHAT and CDR2 is FQNNGV in the germline V gene. The CDR3 has 17 amino acids. V trimming: 5 bases; J trimming: 0 bases; junction bases outside the gene matches: 7. The CDR3 DNA reads as TGTGCCAGCAGCCATTTTCACAGGGGCTCTGGGGCCAACGTCCTGACTTTC. Protein product: CASSHFHRGSGANVLTF.

To note about this clonotype: This likely comes from a read error, as the CDR3 has no conserved phenylalanine or tryptophan at its end. The CDR3 sequence: CASSFCCSTAATNEKLFS. CDR3 coding DNA: TGTGCCAGCAGTTTTTGTTGCTCGACAGCCGCAACTAATGAAAAACTGTTTTCT. The J gene is TRBJ1-4, the V gene TRBV12-3 or TRBV12-4, with a weak D call TRBD1 (5 bases). Trimming took 3 bases from V and 0 from J, leaving 17 bases between them. The length of the CDR3 is 18 residues.

The genes are TRBV15 and TRBJ2-7; D gene ambiguous. There are 13 residues in the CDR3. Germline V gene data show CDR1 as LNHNV and CDR2 as YYDKDF (reference sequence). The V end lost 4 bases, the J end lost 3 bases, and 10 bases lay between the germline ends. The CDR3 reads CATSISPFYEQYF. CDR3 bases: TGTGCCACCAGCATATCCCCCTTCTACGAGCAGTACTTC.

The V gene is TRBV18, the J gene TRBJ1-2; D is undetermined. V lost 3 bases to trimming and J lost 1 base, with 15 bases between them. Germline assignment: CDR1 KGHSH and CDR2 LQKENI. The CDR3 covers 16 residues. CDR3: CASSPYDTNNNYGYTF. The CDR3 bases are TGTGCCAGCTCACCTTACGACACCAACAATAACTATGGCTACACCTTC.

CDR3: CSARDGRANTEAFF. The CDR3 DNA follows: TGCAGTGCTAGAGATGGGAGGGCGAACACTGAAGCTTTCTTT. The chain combines TRBV20-1 with TRBJ1-1, with D hard to call. The CDR3 sequence is 14 residues long. The V end lost 0 bases, the J end lost 1 base, and 9 bases lay between the germline ends. Germline CDR1 DFQATT, CDR2 SNEGSKA (reference sequence).

On this clonotype: Sequence at one end of the junction differs from germline and may be a read error. V and J are TRBV7-2 and TRBJ2-5; 8 bases map to TRBD2. CDR3 length equals 19 residues. The germline CDR1 and CDR2 sequences are SGHTA and FQGNSA. The CDR3 here is CASSLEVGSGIDGQGTQYF. The CDR3 DNA reads as TGTGCCAGCAGCTTAGAGGTCGGTAGCGGGATTGATGGGCAAGGGACCCAGTACTTC.